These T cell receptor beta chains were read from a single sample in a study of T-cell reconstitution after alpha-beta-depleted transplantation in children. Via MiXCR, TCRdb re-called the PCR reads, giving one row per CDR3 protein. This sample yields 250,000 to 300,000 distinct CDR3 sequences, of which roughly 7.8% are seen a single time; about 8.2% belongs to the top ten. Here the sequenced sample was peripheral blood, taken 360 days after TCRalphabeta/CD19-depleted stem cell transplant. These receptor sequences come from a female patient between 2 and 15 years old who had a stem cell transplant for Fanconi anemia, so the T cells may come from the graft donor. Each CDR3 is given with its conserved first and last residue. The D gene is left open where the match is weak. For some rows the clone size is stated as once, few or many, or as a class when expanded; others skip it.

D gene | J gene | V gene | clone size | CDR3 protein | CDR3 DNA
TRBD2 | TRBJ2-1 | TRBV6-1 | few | CASSIAGVPYGSYNEQFF | TGTGCCAGCAGTATAGCGGGAGTACCCTACGGGTCCTACAATGAGCAGTTCTTC
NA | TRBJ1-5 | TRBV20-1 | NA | CSARVPGGQPQHF | TGCAGTGCTAGAGTACCGGGTGGTCAGCCCCAGCATTTT
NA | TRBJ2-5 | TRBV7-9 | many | CASSHTPGQGEETQYF | TGTGCCAGCAGCCACACTCCGGGTCAGGGCGAAGAGACCCAGTACTTC
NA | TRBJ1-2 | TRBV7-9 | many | CASSLAVGRYSNYGYTF | TGTGCCAGCAGCTTAGCGGTGGGACGTTACTCTAACTATGGCTACACCTTC
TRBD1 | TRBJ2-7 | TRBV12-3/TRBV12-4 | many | CASSSRQGQYEQYF | TGTGCCAGCAGTTCAAGACAGGGGCAGTACGAGCAGTACTTC
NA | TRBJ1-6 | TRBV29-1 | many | CSVGKGDGSPLHF | TGCAGCGTTGGAAAGGGGGACGGATCACCCCTCCACTTT
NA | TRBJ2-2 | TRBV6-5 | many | CASSFSLERVELFF | TGTGCCAGCAGTTTCTCGTTAGAGCGCGTGGAGCTGTTTTTT
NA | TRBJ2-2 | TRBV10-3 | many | CAISEALITGELFF | TGTGCCATCAGTGAGGCACTCATCACCGGGGAGCTGTTTTTT
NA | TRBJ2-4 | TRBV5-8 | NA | CASSLGAGEDIQYF | TGTGCCAGCAGCTTGGGAGCAGGGGAAGACATTCAGTACTTC
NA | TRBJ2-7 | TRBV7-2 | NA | CASSLGGEAYEQYF | TGTGCCAGCAGCTTAGGGGGAGAAGCCTACGAGCAGTACTTC
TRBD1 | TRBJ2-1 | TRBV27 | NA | CASGQEAPYNEQFF | TGTGCCAGCGGACAGGAGGCCCCCTACAATGAGCAGTTCTTC
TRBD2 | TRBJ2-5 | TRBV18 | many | CASSPRFGLAGAKQETQYF | TGTGCCAGCTCACCCCGCTTCGGACTAGCGGGAGCGAAACAAGAGACCCAGTACTTC
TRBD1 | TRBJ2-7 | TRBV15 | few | CATSGENRGRSYEQYF | TGTGCCACCAGCGGGGAGAACAGGGGGCGGTCCTACGAGCAGTACTTC
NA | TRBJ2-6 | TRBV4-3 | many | CASSPLGANVLTF | TGCGCCAGCAGCCCGTTAGGGGCCAACGTCCTGACTTTC
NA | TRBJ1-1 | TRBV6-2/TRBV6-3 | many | CASSYGLGGEAFF | TGTGCCAGCAGTTACGGGTTGGGAGGTGAAGCTTTCTTT
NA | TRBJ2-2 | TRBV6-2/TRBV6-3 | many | CASSYWPGELFF | TGTGCCAGCAGTTACTGGCCAGGGGAGCTGTTTTTT
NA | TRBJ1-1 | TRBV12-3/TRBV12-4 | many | CASSFLLNTEAFF | TGTGCCAGCAGCTTTCTGCTGAACACTGAAGCTTTCTTT
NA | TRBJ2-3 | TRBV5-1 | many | CASSFQQGHTDTQYF | TGCGCCAGCAGCTTCCAACAGGGACACACAGATACGCAGTATTTT
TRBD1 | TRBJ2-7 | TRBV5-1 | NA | CASSLAGGRDYEQYF | TGCGCCAGCAGCTTGGCAGGGGGCAGGGACTACGAGCAGTACTTC
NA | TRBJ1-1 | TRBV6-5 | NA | CASSYLQGTMNTEAFF | TGTGCCAGCAGTTACCTACAGGGTACCATGAACACTGAAGCTTTCTTT
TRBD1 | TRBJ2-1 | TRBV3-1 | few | CASIRGNEQFF | TGTGCCAGCATCAGGGGGAATGAGCAGTTCTTC
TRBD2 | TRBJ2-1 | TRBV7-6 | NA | CASSLGPSGETGNEQFF | TGTGCCAGCAGCTTAGGTCCTAGCGGGGAAACCGGCAATGAGCAGTTCTTC
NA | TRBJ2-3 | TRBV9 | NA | CATWENPNVSDTQYF | TGTGCCACCTGGGAGAACCCTAATGTTTCAGATACGCAGTATTTT
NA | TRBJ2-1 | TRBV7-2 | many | CASSLDGDEQFF | TGTGCCAGCAGCTTGGACGGGGACGAGCAGTTCTTC
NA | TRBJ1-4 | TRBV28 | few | CASSFNRVEKLFF | TGTGCCAGCAGTTTTAACAGGGTTGAAAAACTGTTTTTT
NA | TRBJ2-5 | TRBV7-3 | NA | CASSLIGGSMGETQYF | TGTGCCAGCAGCTTAATAGGTGGTAGCATGGGCGAGACCCAGTACTTC